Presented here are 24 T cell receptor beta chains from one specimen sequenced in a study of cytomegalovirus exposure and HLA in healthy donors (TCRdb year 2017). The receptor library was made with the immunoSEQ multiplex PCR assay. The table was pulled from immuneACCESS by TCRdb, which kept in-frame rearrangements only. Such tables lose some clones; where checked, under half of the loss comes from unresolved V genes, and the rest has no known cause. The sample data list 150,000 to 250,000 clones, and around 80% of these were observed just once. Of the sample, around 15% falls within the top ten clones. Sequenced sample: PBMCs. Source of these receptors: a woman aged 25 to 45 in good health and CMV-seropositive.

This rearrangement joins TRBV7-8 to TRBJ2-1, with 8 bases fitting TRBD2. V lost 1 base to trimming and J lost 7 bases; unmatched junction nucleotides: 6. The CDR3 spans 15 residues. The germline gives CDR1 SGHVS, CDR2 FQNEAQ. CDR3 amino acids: CASSLVAGKWNEQFF. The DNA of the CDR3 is TGTGCCAGCAGCTTAGTAGCGGGGAAATGGAATGAGCAGTTCTTC.

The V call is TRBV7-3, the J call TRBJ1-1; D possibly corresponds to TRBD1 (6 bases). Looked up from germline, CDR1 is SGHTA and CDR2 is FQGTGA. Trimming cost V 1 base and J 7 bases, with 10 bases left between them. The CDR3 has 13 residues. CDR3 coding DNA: TGTGCCAGCAGCTTAAGGGACAAAGATGAAGCTTTCTTT. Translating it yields CASSLRDKDEAFF.

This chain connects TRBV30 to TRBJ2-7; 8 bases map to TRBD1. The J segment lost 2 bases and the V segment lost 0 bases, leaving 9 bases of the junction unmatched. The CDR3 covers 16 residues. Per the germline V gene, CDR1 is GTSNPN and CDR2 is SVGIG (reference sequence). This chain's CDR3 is CAWSVPGTGGPYEQYF. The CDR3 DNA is TGTGCCTGGAGTGTACCTGGGACAGGTGGTCCCTACGAGCAGTACTTC.

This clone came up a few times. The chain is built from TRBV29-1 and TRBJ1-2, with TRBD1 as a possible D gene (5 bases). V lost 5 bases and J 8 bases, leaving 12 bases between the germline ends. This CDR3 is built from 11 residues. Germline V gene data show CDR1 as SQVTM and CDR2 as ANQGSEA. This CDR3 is CSVQGLGGYTF. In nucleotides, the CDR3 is TGCAGCGTTCAGGGCCTCGGAGGCTACACCTTC.

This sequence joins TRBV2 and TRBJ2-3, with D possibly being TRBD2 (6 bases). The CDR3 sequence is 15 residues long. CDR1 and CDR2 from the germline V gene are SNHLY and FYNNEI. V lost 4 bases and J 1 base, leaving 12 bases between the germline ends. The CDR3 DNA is TGTGCCAGCAGTGGGAGGGCTAGCGGCACAGATACGCAGTATTTT. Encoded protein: CASSGRASGTDTQYF.

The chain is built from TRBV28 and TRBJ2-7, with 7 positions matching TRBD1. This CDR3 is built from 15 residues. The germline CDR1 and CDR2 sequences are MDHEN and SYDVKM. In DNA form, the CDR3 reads TGTGCGGCAGGGGGACCGGGACGGAGCTCCTACGAGCAGTACTTC. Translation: CAAGGPGRSSYEQYF.

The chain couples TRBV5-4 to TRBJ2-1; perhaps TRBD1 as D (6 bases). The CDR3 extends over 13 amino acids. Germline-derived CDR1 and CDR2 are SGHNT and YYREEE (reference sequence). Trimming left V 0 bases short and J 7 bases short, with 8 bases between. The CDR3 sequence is CASSLDRENEQFF. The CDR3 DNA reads TGTGCCAGCAGCTTGGACAGGGAGAATGAGCAGTTCTTC.

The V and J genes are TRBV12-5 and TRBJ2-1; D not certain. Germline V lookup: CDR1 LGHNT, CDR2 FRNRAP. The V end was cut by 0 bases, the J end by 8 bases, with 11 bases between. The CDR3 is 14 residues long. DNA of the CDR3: TGTGCTAGTGGTTTGGTTCGTCGAGATGATGAGCAGTTCTTC. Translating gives CASGLVRRDDEQFF.

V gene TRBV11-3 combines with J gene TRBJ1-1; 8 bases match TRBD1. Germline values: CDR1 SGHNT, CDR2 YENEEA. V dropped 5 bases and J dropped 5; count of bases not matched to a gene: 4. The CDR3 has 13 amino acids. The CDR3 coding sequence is TGTGCCAGCAGCGAGGACAGGGAGACTGAAGCTTTCTTT. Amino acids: CASSEDRETEAFF.

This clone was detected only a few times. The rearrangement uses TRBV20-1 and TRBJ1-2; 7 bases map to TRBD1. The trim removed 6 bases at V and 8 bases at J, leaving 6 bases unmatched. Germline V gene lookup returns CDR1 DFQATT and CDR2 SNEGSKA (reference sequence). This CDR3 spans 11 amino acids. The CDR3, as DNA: TGCAGTGCCGACAGGGCGGGCGGCTACACCTTC. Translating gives CSADRAGGYTF.

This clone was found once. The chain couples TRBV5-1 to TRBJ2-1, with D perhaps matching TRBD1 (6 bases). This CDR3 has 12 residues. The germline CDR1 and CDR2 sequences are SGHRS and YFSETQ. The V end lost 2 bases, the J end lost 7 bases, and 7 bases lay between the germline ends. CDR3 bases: TGCGCCAGCAGCTTTACAGGGAATGAGCAGTTCTTC. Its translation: CASSFTGNEQFF.

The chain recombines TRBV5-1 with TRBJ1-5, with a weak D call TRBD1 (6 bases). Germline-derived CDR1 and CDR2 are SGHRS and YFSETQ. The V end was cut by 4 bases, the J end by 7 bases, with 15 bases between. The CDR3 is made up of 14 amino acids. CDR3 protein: CASSPLGQSQPQHF. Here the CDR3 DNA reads TGCGCCAGCAGCCCCCTCGGACAGTCGCAGCCCCAGCATTTT.

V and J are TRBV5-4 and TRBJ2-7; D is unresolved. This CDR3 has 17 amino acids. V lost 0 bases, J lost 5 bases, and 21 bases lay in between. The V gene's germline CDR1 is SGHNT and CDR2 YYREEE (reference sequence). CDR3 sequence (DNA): TGTGCCAGCAGCTTGGCCGGTGTGCAAGTGTCTGCCCACGAGCAGTACTTC. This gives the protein CASSLAGVQVSAHEQYF.

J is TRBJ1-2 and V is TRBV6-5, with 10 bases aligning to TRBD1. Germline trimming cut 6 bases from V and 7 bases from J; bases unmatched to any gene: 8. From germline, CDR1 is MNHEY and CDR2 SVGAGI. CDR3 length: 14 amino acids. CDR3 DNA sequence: TGTGCCAGCAGGGAAGGGACAGGGGTATCTGGCTACACCTTC. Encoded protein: CASREGTGVSGYTF.

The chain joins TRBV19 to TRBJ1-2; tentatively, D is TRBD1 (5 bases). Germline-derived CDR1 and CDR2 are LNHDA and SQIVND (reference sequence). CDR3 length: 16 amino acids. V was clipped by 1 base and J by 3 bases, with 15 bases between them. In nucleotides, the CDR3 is TGTGCCAGTAGTATAGGGGGCCTCCTTAGGGACTATGGCTACACCTTC. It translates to CASSIGGLLRDYGYTF.

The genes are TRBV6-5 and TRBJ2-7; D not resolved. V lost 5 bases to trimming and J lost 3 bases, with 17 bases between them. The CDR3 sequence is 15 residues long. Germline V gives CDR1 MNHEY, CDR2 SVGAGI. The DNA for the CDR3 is TGTGCCAGCAGTGCCCTAGGTGGCAGCTTCTACGAGCAGTACTTC. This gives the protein CASSALGGSFYEQYF.

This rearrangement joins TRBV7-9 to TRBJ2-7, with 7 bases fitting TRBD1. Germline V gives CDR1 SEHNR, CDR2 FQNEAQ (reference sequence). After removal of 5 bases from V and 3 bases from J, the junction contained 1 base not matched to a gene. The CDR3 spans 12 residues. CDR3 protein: CASSGDSYEQYF. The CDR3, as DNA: TGTGCCAGCAGCGGGGACAGCTACGAGCAGTACTTC.

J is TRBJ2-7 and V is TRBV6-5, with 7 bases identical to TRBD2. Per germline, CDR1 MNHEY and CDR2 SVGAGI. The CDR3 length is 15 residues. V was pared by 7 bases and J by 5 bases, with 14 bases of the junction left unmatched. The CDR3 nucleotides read TGTGCCAGCATAGTCCGAGCGGGAAGTTCCAACGAGCAGTACTTC. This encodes CASIVRAGSSNEQYF.

CDR3 nucleotide sequence: TGTGCCAGTAGGAGTAGTAATTATGGGGCGAACACTGAAGCTTTCTTT. It codes for CASRSSNYGANTEAFF. V gene TRBV19 combines with J gene TRBJ1-1; D is perhaps TRBD1 (5 bases). Germline CDR1 is LNHDA and CDR2 is SQIVND (reference sequence). Deletions cut 6 bases from V and 1 base from J, with 18 bases between. This CDR3 comprises 16 residues.

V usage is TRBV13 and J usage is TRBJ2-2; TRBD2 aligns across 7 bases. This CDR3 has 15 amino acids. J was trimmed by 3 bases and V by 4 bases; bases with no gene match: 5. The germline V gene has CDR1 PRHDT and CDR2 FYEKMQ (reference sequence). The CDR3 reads CASSSRTRDTGELFF. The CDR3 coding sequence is TGTGCCAGCAGCTCCCGGACTAGAGACACCGGGGAGCTGTTTTTT.

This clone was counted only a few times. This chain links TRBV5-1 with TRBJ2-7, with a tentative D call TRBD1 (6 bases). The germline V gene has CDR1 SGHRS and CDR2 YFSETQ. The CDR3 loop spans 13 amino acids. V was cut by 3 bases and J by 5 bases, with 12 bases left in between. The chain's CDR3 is CASSSGTSNEQYF. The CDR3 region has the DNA TGCGCCAGCAGCTCCGGGACATCCAACGAGCAGTACTTC. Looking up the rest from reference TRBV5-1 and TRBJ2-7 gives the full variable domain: KAGVTQTPRYLIKTRGQQVTLSCSPISGHRSVSWYQQTPGQGLQFLFEYFSETQRNKGNFPGRFSGRQFSNSRSEMNVSTLELGDSALYLCASSSGTSNEQYFGPGTRLTVT.

The CDR3 DNA reads as TGTGCCAGCAGCTCCCAGGTGAGCGGGAGAGTTCTCGAGCAGTACTTC. Translated, it gives CASSSQVSGRVLEQYF. The V call is TRBV7-9, the J call TRBJ2-7; 8 bases align to TRBD2. The germline V gene has CDR1 SEHNR and CDR2 FQNEAQ (reference sequence). V was clipped by 4 bases and J by 6 bases; unmatched bases: 14. CDR3 length: 16 amino acids.

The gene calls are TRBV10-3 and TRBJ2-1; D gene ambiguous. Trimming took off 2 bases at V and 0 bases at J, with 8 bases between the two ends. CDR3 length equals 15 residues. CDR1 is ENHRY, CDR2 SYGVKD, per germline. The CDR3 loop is CAISEPPGSYNEQFF. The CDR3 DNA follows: TGTGCCATCAGTGAGCCTCCAGGCTCCTACAATGAGCAGTTCTTC.

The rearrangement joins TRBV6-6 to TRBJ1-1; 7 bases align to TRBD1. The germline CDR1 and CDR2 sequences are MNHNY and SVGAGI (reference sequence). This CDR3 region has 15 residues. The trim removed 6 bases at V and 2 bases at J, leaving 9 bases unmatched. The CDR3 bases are TGTGCCAGCAGCCTTCGAGACAGGGCAAACACTGAAGCTTTCTTT. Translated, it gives CASSLRDRANTEAFF.